The clone carrying this T cell receptor beta chain turned up a few times. The sample originates from a study of blood T cell repertoires in COVID-19. TCRdb's copy holds only in-frame clones and misses some; the assay was immunoSEQ multiplex PCR. Of some 48,000 clones in the sample, around 86% were seen once. With 0 bases clipped from V and 5 bases from J, the junction kept 9 bases outside the gene matches. This CDR3 contains 16 residues. The germline V gene has CDR1 SGHDT and CDR2 YYEEEE. This clonotype was sampled from a human donor with acute or convalescent COVID-19. The donor label of this sample is uncertain. Sequenced: peripheral blood. The V call is TRBV5-6, the J call TRBJ2-7; 9 nucleotides agree with TRBD1. The CDR3 DNA follows: TGTGCCAGCAGCTTGGCCGGGGCCGGGACAGGGAACGAGCAGTACTTC. Protein: CASSLAGAGTGNEQYF.